This record covers a single T cell receptor (beta chain). What it binds is unknown. This CDR3 spans 10 amino acids. Trimming took off 5 bases at V and 8 bases at J, with 6 bases between the two ends. Germline loops: CDR1 SQVTM, CDR2 ANQGSEA. This record comes from a study of CD8 T cells in ankylosing spondylitis. General study points: Previously reported in reactive arthritis synovial fluid and blood were some of the motif variants.

Via MiXCR, TCRdb re-called the 5' RACE reads, giving one row per CDR3 protein. The sample lists 150,000 or so distinct CDR3 sequences, approximately 9% occurring once. This chain joins TRBV29-1 and TRBJ2-2; no reliable D call. The receptor's source is a female donor with ankylosing spondylitis or in good health (not recorded which). The sample comprised blood, either unsorted or a sorted T cell fraction (not recorded which). The DNA of the CDR3 is TGCAGCGTTTCGGCGGGGGAGCTGTTTTTT. Translating it yields CSVSAGELFF.